The clone carrying this T cell receptor beta chain showed up just a few times. In the original processing: How many nucleated cells were present was estimated from reference gene primer amplification. Sequencing used immunoSEQ multiplex PCR; TCRdb keeps in-frame clones, though not all of them. The DNA gave D and trimming, while V, J and clone size come from that table. Among 150,000 to 200,000 clones listed, around 80% were seen once. This entry is derived from a study of blood T cell repertoires in COVID-19. Study context: From T cells, B-cell-depleted T cells, or PBMCs came the material, which was cDNA or gDNA.

The sample taken for sequencing was peripheral blood. The clonotype was recovered from a woman of 80 years or more with active or convalescent COVID-19.

In nucleotides, the CDR3 is TGTGCCAGCAGCGTTAGCGGGGGTTTCTCCTACGAGCAGTACTTC. It is translated as CASSVSGGFSYEQYF. V gene TRBV5-4 combines with J gene TRBJ2-7; TRBD2 aligns across 9 bases. CDR1 and CDR2 from the germline V gene are SGHNT and YYREEE (reference sequence). V was pared by 4 bases and J by 0 bases, with 5 bases of the junction left unmatched. The CDR3 is 15 residues long.